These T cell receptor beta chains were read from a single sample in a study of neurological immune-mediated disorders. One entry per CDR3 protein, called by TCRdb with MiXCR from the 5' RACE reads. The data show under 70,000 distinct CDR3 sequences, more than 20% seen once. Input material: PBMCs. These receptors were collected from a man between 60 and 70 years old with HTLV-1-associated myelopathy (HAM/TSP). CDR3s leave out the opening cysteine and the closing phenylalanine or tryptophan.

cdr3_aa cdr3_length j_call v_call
ASSPRGGTYEQY 12 TRBJ2-7 TRBV12-3/TRBV12-4
ASSQEEGAGTEAF 13 TRBJ1-1 TRBV4-1
SVGQRSYNSPLH 12 TRBJ1-6 TRBV29-1
ASSYDRNGVREQF 13 TRBJ2-1 TRBV6-5
ASSGLAGATDTQY 13 TRBJ2-3 TRBV5-1
TTSRDNANEQF 11 TRBJ2-1 TRBV15
SARDSARDRAYEQY 14 TRBJ2-7 TRBV20-1
ASSRQEGEKLF 11 TRBJ1-4 TRBV27
ASSQRGTALGEQF 13 TRBJ2-1 TRBV27
ASDGAGRTSGRHTGELF 17 TRBJ2-2 TRBV2
SARTSGRAFVARDEQF 16 TRBJ2-1 TRBV20-1
AWSEVGNTIY 10 TRBJ1-3 TRBV30